This TCR beta chain appears in the sequencing data of a study of blood T cell repertoires in COVID-19. Generated by immunoSEQ multiplex PCR, the TCRdb table keeps only in-frame clones and is missing some. The sample has approximately 65,000 clones; about 81% are singletons. Trimming shortened V by 1 base and J by 10 bases, and 6 bases separated the two germline ends. The CDR3 is made up of 11 amino acids. CDR1 and CDR2 (germline): SEHNR, FQNEAQ (reference sequence). The origin of this receptor is a man at least 80 years old with acute or convalescent COVID-19. The material sequenced was peripheral blood. This chain connects TRBV7-9 to TRBJ2-3; weak D call: TRBD1 (5 bases). CDR3 in amino acids: CASSLEGAQYF. In DNA, the CDR3 is TGTGCCAGCAGCTTAGAAGGGGCGCAGTATTTT.